The clone carrying this T cell receptor beta chain was observed a few times. The antigen is not known. MiXCR, run by TCRdb on the 5' RACE reads, gives a single entry per CDR3 protein. In the table there are nearly 200,000 distinct CDR3 sequences, about a sixth of which are singletons. The sample originates from a study of T-cell memory formation after mild COVID-19. On the study more broadly: Largely donor-specific TCR clusters were found.

The germline gives CDR1 SGHRS, CDR2 YFSETQ. This CDR3 is built from 15 residues. Trimming took 2 bases from V and 6 from J; bases not matched to a gene: 4. Study conclusions and caveats: Among clones peaking at day 37 in the second wave, SARS-CoV-2 specificity remained unconfirmed. Contracting CD4+ clones lay largely in CM and EM, with CD8+ ones residing in EMRA. The study found balanced CD4/CD8 in clones contracting day 15 to 85 and a CD4+ lean in later expanders.

The chain links TRBV5-1 to TRBJ2-1; 11 positions match TRBD1. The receptor's source is an adult woman who had mild COVID-19 (a few samples of this study predate the infection). Cell type and time point are not known. Sequencing was carried out using PBMCs or a T cell subset sorted from them (not recorded which). CDR3: CASSFGQGAGNEQFF. The DNA of the CDR3 is TGCGCCAGCAGCTTTGGACAGGGGGCCGGCAATGAGCAGTTCTTC.